This TCR beta chain was obtained from a study of glioma-infiltrating T cells. Study-level findings and limits: Tissue-blood divergence was below expectation in non-neoplastic patients, above in gliomas.

The iRepertoire nested amplicon-rescue multiplex PCR amplified TCR alpha and beta CDR3s from RNA. TCRdb re-analysed the multiplex PCR reads in MiXCR, keeping a single row per CDR3 protein. The sample shows more than 350,000 distinct CDR3 sequences, roughly two fifths of them seen only once. On this clonotype itself: What it recognizes is unknown.

The sequence was obtained from a human donor with low-grade glioma or glioblastoma, undergoing nonglioma brain surgery, or in good health (not recorded which). The material sequenced was glioma tissue, nonneoplastic brain tissue, or PBMCs (not recorded which).

CDR3 amino acids: CATSRRLAGLSYNEQFF. As DNA, the CDR3 is TGTGCCACCAGCAGAAGACTAGCGGGCCTCTCCTACAATGAGCAGTTCTTC. This rearrangement joins TRBV15 to TRBJ2-1; TRBD2 agrees at 10 bases. The trim removed 2 bases at V and 0 bases at J, leaving 4 bases unmatched. Germline loops: CDR1 LNHNV, CDR2 YYDKDF (reference sequence). The CDR3 has 17 amino acids.